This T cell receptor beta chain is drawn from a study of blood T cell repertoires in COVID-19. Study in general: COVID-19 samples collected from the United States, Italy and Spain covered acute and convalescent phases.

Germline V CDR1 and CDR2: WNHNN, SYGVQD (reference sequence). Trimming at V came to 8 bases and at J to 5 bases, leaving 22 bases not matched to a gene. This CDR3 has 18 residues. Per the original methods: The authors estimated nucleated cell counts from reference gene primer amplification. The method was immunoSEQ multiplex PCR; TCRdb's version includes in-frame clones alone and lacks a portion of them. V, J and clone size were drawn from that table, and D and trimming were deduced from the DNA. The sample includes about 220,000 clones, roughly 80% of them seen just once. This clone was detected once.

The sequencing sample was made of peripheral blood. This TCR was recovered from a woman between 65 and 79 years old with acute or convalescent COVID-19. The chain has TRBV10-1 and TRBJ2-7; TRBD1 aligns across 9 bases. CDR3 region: CASPRRGQGKQTGHEQYF. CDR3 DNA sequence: TGCGCCAGCCCACGCCGGGGACAGGGAAAACAAACTGGGCACGAGCAGTACTTC.